The sequence of this TCR beta chain was determined in a study of blood T cell repertoires in COVID-19. This clone was found once. The protocol was immunoSEQ multiplex PCR, while the TCRdb copy is restricted to in-frame clones and leaves out a portion. Among about 240,000 clones listed, 83% were seen once. The germline CDR1 and CDR2 sequences are SGHTA and FQGNSA. The CDR3 is made up of 16 amino acids. Trimming cost V 5 bases and J 3 bases, with 18 bases left between them. Allocation to cohorts depended on clinical history reported by the participants. The chain uses TRBV7-2 and TRBJ2-3; D perhaps matches TRBD1 (6 bases). The sample consisted of PBMCs or T cells enriched from blood (not recorded which). The origin of this receptor is a woman in her thirties or forties who had been exposed to COVID-19. DNA of the CDR3: TGTGCCAGCAGCCCCCGGGCAGGGGAAAGTACAGATACGCAGTATTTT. Its translation: CASSPRAGESTDTQYF.